The rows below give T cell receptor beta chains drawn from one sample of a study of Ad26.COV2.S vaccination and SARS-CoV-2 variants. Profiled with immunoSEQ multiplex PCR; TCRdb holds only in-frame clones, not every one. The sample contains over 110,000 clones, just over 85% of which appear only once. The starting material was peripheral blood, obtained after recovery from COVID-19. These TCRs come from a human donor who had recovered from COVID-19. Each CDR3 is given with its conserved first and last residue. A D gene is named only where the DNA matches it firmly. Size is stated for part of the rows, as once, few or many counts, or as a class when the clone is expanded.

abundance,j_gene,d_gene,v_gene,len,CDR3nt,CDR3aa
NA,TRBJ2-7,TRBD2,TRBV27,16,TGTGCCAGCAGTTTAGTGCCTAGCGGGGGGACCTACGAGCAGTACTTC,CASSLVPSGGTYEQYF
NA,TRBJ1-1,NA,TRBV18,15,TGTGCCAGCCTTCCAGGGGCCCGCCTGAATACTGAAGCTTTCTTT,CASLPGARLNTEAFF
NA,TRBJ2-3,TRBD2,TRBV15,18,TGTGCCACCAGCAGAGATCTATTAGGGACTATTGGCACAGATACGCAGTATTTT,CATSRDLLGTIGTDTQYF
NA,TRBJ2-1,NA,TRBV11-2,15,TGTGCCAGCAGCTTAGGTGTCCGGACCTACAATGAGCAGTTCTTC,CASSLGVRTYNEQFF
NA,TRBJ2-7,TRBD1,TRBV2,12,TGTGCCAGCGAGGGACAGCAGGCCGAGCAGTACTTC,CASEGQQAEQYF
NA,TRBJ2-3,NA,TRBV28,13,TGTGCCAGCAGTTTGCCAGCCACAGATACGCAGTATTTT,CASSLPATDTQYF
few,TRBJ1-5,NA,TRBV20-1,13,TGCAGTGCTAGTTCGGGTAGCGCTCAGCCCCAGCATTTT,CSASSGSAQPQHF
NA,TRBJ2-3,NA,TRBV7-9,14,TGTGCCAGCAGCTTAGACAGGGCCGGGGATACGCAGTATTTT,CASSLDRAGDTQYF
NA,TRBJ2-2,NA,TRBV19,15,TGTGCCAGTAGTAGGTCAGGGATTACCACCGGGGAGCTGTTTTTT,CASSRSGITTGELFF
NA,TRBJ1-1,NA,TRBV2,10,TGTGCCAGCAATGTGGTTGAAGCTTTCTTT,CASNVVEAFF
many,TRBJ1-4,NA,TRBV29-1,11,TGCAGCGTTGACCGGGGGGAAAAACTGTTTTTT,CSVDRGEKLFF